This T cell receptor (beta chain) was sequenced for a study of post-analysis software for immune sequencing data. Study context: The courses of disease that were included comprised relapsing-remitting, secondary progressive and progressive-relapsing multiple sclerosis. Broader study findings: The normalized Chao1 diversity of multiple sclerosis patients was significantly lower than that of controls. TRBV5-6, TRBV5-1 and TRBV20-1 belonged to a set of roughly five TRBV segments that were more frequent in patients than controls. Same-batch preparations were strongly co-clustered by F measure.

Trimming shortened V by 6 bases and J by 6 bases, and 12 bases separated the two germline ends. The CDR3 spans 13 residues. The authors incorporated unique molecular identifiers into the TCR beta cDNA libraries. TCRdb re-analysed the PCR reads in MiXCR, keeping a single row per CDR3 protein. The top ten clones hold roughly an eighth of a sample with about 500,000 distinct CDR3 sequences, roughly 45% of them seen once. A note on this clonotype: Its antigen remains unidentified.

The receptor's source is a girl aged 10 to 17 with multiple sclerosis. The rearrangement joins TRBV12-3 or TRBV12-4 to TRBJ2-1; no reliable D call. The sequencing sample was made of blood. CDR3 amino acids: CASRRTVANEQFF. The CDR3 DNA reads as TGTGCCAGCAGGAGGACCGTAGCCAATGAGCAGTTCTTC.